The 7 T cell receptor beta chains below all came from one sample that was sequenced in a study of cytomegalovirus exposure and HLA in healthy donors. Sequencing was performed with immunoSEQ multiplex PCR; in TCRdb, only in-frame clones are kept and a portion is missing. The sample holds tens of thousands of clones, around nine tenths seen once. Material for sequencing was PBMCs. These receptors were obtained from a young woman in good health and CMV-seropositive.

The J gene is TRBJ1-3, the V gene TRBV4-1, with TRBD1 matching 8 bases. The germline V gene encodes CDR1 MGHRA and CDR2 YSYEKL. The trim removed 1 base at V and 2 bases at J, leaving 1 base unmatched. The CDR3 totals 15 residues. CDR3 residues: CASSQVTGAGNTIYF. The CDR3 bases are TGCGCCAGCAGCCAAGTGACAGGGGCTGGAAACACCATATATTTT.

J is TRBJ2-7 and V is TRBV5-6, with 9 bases identical to TRBD1. The germline CDR1 and CDR2 sequences are SGHDT and YYEEEE. The CDR3 covers 15 residues. After removal of 2 bases from V and 5 bases from J, the junction contained 8 bases not matched to a gene. In nucleotides, the CDR3 is TGTGCCAGCAGCTTTGAACCCGGGACAGGGAACGAGCAGTACTTC. Its translation is CASSFEPGTGNEQYF.

The V gene is TRBV15, the J gene TRBJ1-5, with a tentative D call TRBD1 (6 bases). Trimming stripped 3 bases from V and 0 bases from J, with 15 bases between. The CDR3 loop spans 17 amino acids. Germline CDR1 reads LNHNV; CDR2 reads YYDKDF (reference sequence). The chain's CDR3 is CATSRRSTGHSNQPQHF. In nucleotides, the CDR3 is TGTGCCACCAGCAGGCGATCGACAGGCCATAGCAATCAGCCCCAGCATTTT.

The table lists this clone with a few counts. The chain couples TRBV6-4 to TRBJ2-2; no clear D. Germline V gene lookup returns CDR1 MRHNA and CDR2 SNTAGT. The V and J ends lost 4 bases and 5 bases respectively, with 8 bases between them. This CDR3 has 13 residues. This CDR3 is CASSGTDTGELFF. CDR3 in DNA: TGTGCCAGCAGTGGAACAGATACCGGGGAGCTGTTTTTT.

The V and J genes are TRBV4-1 and TRBJ1-2; D is ambiguous. The CDR3 is 15 residues long. The V gene's germline CDR1 is MGHRA and CDR2 YSYEKL. Trimming took 4 bases from V and 5 from J, leaving 17 bases between them. This chain's CDR3 is CASSPSGRPNYGYTF. CDR3 nucleotide sequence: TGCGCCAGCAGCCCGTCCGGGAGGCCGAATTATGGCTACACCTTC.

The V and J genes are TRBV5-1 and TRBJ2-7, with D maybe TRBD2 (5 bases). V lost 6 bases to trimming and J lost 5 bases, with 18 bases between them. Germline loops: CDR1 SGHRS, CDR2 YFSETQ. This CDR3 is 14 amino acids long. CDR3 nucleotide sequence: TGCGCCAGCAATCCGACCGGGAATTTAAACGAGCAGTACTTC. Its translation: CASNPTGNLNEQYF.

This clone is a singleton in its sample. The chain couples TRBV6-1 to TRBJ1-3; weak D call: TRBD1 (6 bases). The ends were cut back, 7 bases at V and 3 bases at J, with 16 bases in the middle. Germline CDR1 MNHNS, CDR2 SASEGT. The CDR3 has 15 residues. The CDR3 region is CASKSGTNLGNTIYF. In DNA, the CDR3 is TGTGCCAGCAAGTCCGGGACAAATCTTGGAAACACCATATATTTT.